Given below is one T cell receptor (beta chain) in context. This entry comes from a study of blood T cell repertoires in COVID-19. The wider study: COVID-19 samples, acute and convalescent, were from the United States, Italy and Spain.

Per the study methods: For nucleated cells, counts were estimated from reference gene primer amplification. Sequencing was performed with immunoSEQ multiplex PCR; in TCRdb, only in-frame clones are kept and a portion is missing. Clone size and the V and J calls come from that table; the DNA yielded D and trimming. The data contain about 240,000 clones, around nine tenths of them singletons. Those enrolled, adults aged roughly 18 to 89 years, came from under 25 US areas. The germline CDR1 and CDR2 sequences are MNHEY and SMNVEV (reference sequence). After removal of 2 bases from V and 2 bases from J, the junction contained 7 bases not matched to a gene. The CDR3 is 16 residues long.

The chain recombines TRBV27 with TRBJ2-7; 9 bases map to TRBD1. This receptor was taken from a woman aged 25 to 45 who had recovered from COVID-19. The specimen sequenced was PBMCs or T cells enriched from blood (not recorded which). CDR3 residues: CASSLDGTGKAYEQYF. CDR3 in DNA: TGTGCCAGCAGTTTAGATGGGACAGGGAAGGCCTACGAGCAGTACTTC.